The next 30 T cell receptor beta chains were all read from a single sample in a study of spatial heterogeneity in lung cancer. Noted time point: blood at routine non-recurrence follow-up after resection. In TCRdb, the 5' RACE reads were re-called with MiXCR into one record per CDR3 protein. There are just over 70,000 distinct CDR3 sequences in the sample; 8% to 9.5% occur only once, and less than 2% lies in the top ten. This specimen consisted of PBMCs, obtained at follow-up. The source of these receptors is a female donor with early-stage non-small cell lung cancer.

This clonotype was counted ten times or more. The chain is built from TRBV3-1 and TRBJ1-5; tentative D call: TRBD1 (6 bases). The CDR3 is 16 residues long. V was pared by 0 bases and J by 4 bases, with 13 bases between. Germline V gene data show CDR1 as LGHDT and CDR2 as YNNKEL (reference sequence). The CDR3 is CASSQDRGGWNQPQHF. CDR3 DNA sequence: TGTGCCAGCAGCCAAGACAGGGGAGGTTGGAATCAGCCCCAGCATTTT.

This clonotype was observed a few times. This chain links TRBV7-8 with TRBJ2-3; the match to TRBD2 covers 7 bases. The J segment lost 4 bases and the V segment lost 3 bases, leaving 7 bases of the junction unmatched. There are 15 residues in the CDR3. In germline, CDR1 is SGHVS, CDR2 FQNEAQ. CDR3 in amino acids: CASSLGAGIADTQYF. CDR3 in DNA: TGTGCCAGCAGCTTGGGAGCGGGAATCGCAGATACGCAGTATTTT.

There are many counts of this clonotype. The chain couples TRBV7-6 to TRBJ2-5; a possible D gene is TRBD2 (6 bases). The germline V and J ends were trimmed by 4 bases and 0 bases, with 21 bases remaining between them. This CDR3 region has 18 residues. CDR1 is SGHVS, CDR2 FNYEAQ, per germline. CDR3 in amino acids: CASSSAVAEMSYQETQYF. The CDR3 DNA reads TGTGCCAGCAGCTCCGCGGTAGCGGAAATGTCGTACCAAGAGACCCAGTACTTC. The full variable domain, its missing parts supplied by reference TRBV7-6 and TRBJ2-5, is GAGVSQSPRYKVTKRGQDVALRCDPISGHVSLYWYRQALGQGPEFLTYFNYEAQQDKSGLPNDRFSAERPEGSISTLTIQRTEQRDSAMYRCASSSAVAEMSYQETQYFGPGTRLLVL.

By share of the sample, this clonotype is medium-sized (0.01 to 0.1%). The chain links TRBV5-1 to TRBJ2-5, with 9 bases that match TRBD1. Germline assignment: CDR1 SGHRS and CDR2 YFSETQ. With 3 bases clipped from V and 3 bases from J, the junction kept 0 bases outside the gene matches. This CDR3 comprises 13 residues. The CDR3 is CASSWTGEETQYF. DNA of the CDR3: TGCGCCAGCAGCTGGACAGGGGAAGAGACCCAGTACTTC.

A few counts support this clonotype. The V and J genes are TRBV2 and TRBJ2-4, with 8 bases matching TRBD1. The length of the CDR3 is 16 residues. The V and J ends lost 8 bases and 1 base, in that order; junction bases with no gene match: 10. Germline-derived CDR1 and CDR2 are SNHLY and FYNNEI. In DNA form, the CDR3 reads TGTGCCAGCGTCCAGGGCCAGGGGGCGGCCAAAAACATTCAGTACTTC. This sequence encodes CASVQGQGAAKNIQYF.

This clonotype was picked up many times. The chain couples TRBV10-1 to TRBJ1-2; D uncertain. Germline loops: CDR1 WNHNN, CDR2 SYGVQD (reference sequence). V dropped 2 bases and J dropped 8 bases, with 21 bases sitting between them. The CDR3 is 16 amino acids. CDR3 sequence: CASSEPSEEGRKGYTF. The CDR3 DNA follows: TGCGCCAGCAGTGAGCCCTCCGAGGAAGGGAGGAAAGGCTACACCTTC.

This clonotype was detected many times. The V and J genes are TRBV27 and TRBJ2-7, with 11 bases fitting TRBD2. The CDR3 covers 15 residues. Germline CDR1 and CDR2: MNHEY and SMNVEV (reference sequence). V shed 1 base and J 5 bases; nucleotides not matched to a gene: 4. The CDR3 sequence: CASSLWGTSGNEQYF. CDR3 DNA: TGTGCCAGCAGTTTATGGGGGACTAGCGGCAACGAGCAGTACTTC.

This clonotype was seen many times. The CDR3 region is CASSHPGTSGREDTQYF. In DNA, the CDR3 is TGCGCCAGCAGCCACCCCGGGACTAGCGGGAGGGAGGATACGCAGTATTTT. The chain recombines TRBV4-1 with TRBJ2-3, with 16 nucleotides matching TRBD2. Germline V lookup: CDR1 MGHRA, CDR2 YSYEKL. The CDR3 sequence is 17 residues long. The V and J ends lost 3 bases and 6 bases, in that order; junction bases with no gene match: 6.

This clonotype was recorded many times. The rearrangement uses TRBV10-3 and TRBJ1-3; no firm D call. This CDR3 contains 15 residues. The V gene's germline CDR1 is ENHRY and CDR2 SYGVKD. V was clipped by 10 bases and J by 0 bases, with 16 bases between them. In DNA, the CDR3 is TGTGCCACCGAGGGCGCCCCCTACTCTGGAAACACCATATATTTT. Residues: CATEGAPYSGNTIYF.

This clonotype came up many times. This chain uses TRBV11-1 with TRBJ2-5; D perhaps matches TRBD2 (5 bases). Germline V lookup: CDR1 SGHAT, CDR2 FQDESV (reference sequence). With 4 bases removed from V and 5 bases from J, the gap between germline ends came to 14 bases. The CDR3 sequence is 14 residues long. The CDR3 coding sequence is TGTGCCAGCAGCTCCGACTTGGAGGAGGAGACCCAGTACTTC. It translates to CASSSDLEEETQYF.

The V gene is TRBV2, the J gene TRBJ1-1, with D possibly matching TRBD1 (6 bases). Germline V lookup: CDR1 SNHLY, CDR2 FYNNEI. This CDR3 region has 15 residues. Trimming removed 10 bases at V and 1 base at J, with 19 bases between. The CDR3 coding sequence is TGTGCCACGCGGGGGGCTAGAGTCTCGAACACTGAAGCTTTCTTT. The encoded protein is CATRGARVSNTEAFF.

This clonotype was seen a handful of times. The rearrangement joins TRBV6-5 to TRBJ1-6; 7 nucleotides agree with TRBD1. The CDR3 loop spans 17 amino acids. V was clipped by 4 bases and J by 13 bases; unmatched bases: 19. CDR1 is MNHEY, CDR2 SVGAGI, per germline. The CDR3 sequence: CASSLRPPGQLFYPLHF. The CDR3 DNA follows: TGTGCCAGCAGTTTACGGCCCCCGGGACAGCTATTTTACCCCCTCCACTTT.

Turning to this clonotype: At one end, the junction sequence differs from germline, possibly due to a read error. This sequence joins TRBV19 and TRBJ2-1; perhaps TRBD2 as D (6 bases). Germline CDR1 and CDR2: LNHDA and SQIVND (reference sequence). The CDR3 has 12 residues. This CDR3 is CGSSGPSDEQFF. The CDR3, as DNA: TGTGGCAGTAGCGGACCCTCAGATGAGCAGTTCTTC.

This clonotype has a handful of counts. V gene TRBV5-1 combines with J gene TRBJ2-1; 10 nucleotides agree with TRBD2. This CDR3 has 15 amino acids. V was pared by 0 bases and J by 6 bases, with 3 bases of the junction left unmatched. Germline CDR1 reads SGHRS; CDR2 reads YFSETQ. The CDR3 DNA reads as TGCGCCAGCAGCTTGGTTTCTAGCGGGGGCAATGAGCAGTTCTTC. It encodes CASSLVSSGGNEQFF. Based on the CDR3 plus reference TRBV5-1 and TRBJ2-1, the full variable domain is KAGVTQTPRYLIKTRGQQVTLSCSPISGHRSVSWYQQTPGQGLQFLFEYFSETQRNKGNFPGRFSGRQFSNSRSEMNVSTLELGDSALYLCASSLVSSGGNEQFFGPGTRLTVL.

This clonotype was observed many times. CDR3 region: CASSLAGGQNIQYF. The CDR3, as DNA: TGCGCCAGCAGCTTGGCTGGAGGCCAAAACATTCAGTACTTC. The rearrangement uses TRBV5-1 and TRBJ2-4, with a possible D match to TRBD2 (5 bases). The CDR3 extends over 14 amino acids. Trimming stripped 0 bases from V and 5 bases from J, with 9 bases between. Germline CDR1 and CDR2: SGHRS and YFSETQ.

This clonotype was counted ten times or more. The chain has TRBV6-2 or TRBV6-3 and TRBJ2-6; D unresolved. Germline V CDR1 and CDR2: MNHEY, SVGEGT. V was clipped by 6 bases and J by 2 bases, with 11 bases between them. The CDR3 has 15 amino acids. CDR3 sequence: CASRPASTGANVLTF. CDR3 nucleotides: TGTGCCAGCAGGCCCGCTAGTACTGGGGCCAACGTCCTGACTTTC.

The sample holds many counts of this clonotype. The J gene is TRBJ2-5, the V gene TRBV28; D not certain. Trimming removed 6 bases at V and 7 bases at J, with 15 bases between. Germline values: CDR1 MDHEN, CDR2 SYDVKM. This CDR3 contains 13 residues. The CDR3 coding sequence is TGTGCCAGCAGAGTCCAGTTCCCTGGGACCCAGTACTTC. This encodes CASRVQFPGTQYF.

This chain connects TRBV12-1 to TRBJ2-3. TRBV12-1 is noted as a pseudogene. The length of the CDR3 is 14 residues. This chain's CDR3 is CASSHLSGTDTQYF. The CDR3 region has the DNA TGTGCCAGCAGCCACCTCAGCGGCACAGATACGCAGTATTTT.

The chain uses TRBV3-1 and TRBJ2-7; D uncertain. V lost 6 bases and J 7 bases, leaving 16 bases between the germline ends. Germline assignment: CDR1 LGHDT and CDR2 YNNKEL (reference sequence). CDR3 length: 13 amino acids. Here the CDR3 reads CASSRSQVREQYF. DNA of the CDR3: TGTGCCAGCAGTCGTAGTCAGGTTAGAGAGCAGTACTTC.

This clonotype has ten or more counts. The rearrangement joins TRBV28 to TRBJ1-6; no reliable D call. This CDR3 is built from 15 residues. V dropped 4 bases and J dropped 4 bases, with 11 bases sitting between them. CDR1 and CDR2 (germline): MDHEN, SYDVKM. CDR3 loop: CASSYRADYNSPLHF. Written as DNA, the CDR3 is TGTGCCAGCAGTTACCGGGCGGATTATAATTCACCCCTCCACTTT. Looking up the rest from reference TRBV28 and TRBJ1-6 gives the full variable domain: DVKVTQSSRYLVKRTGEKVFLECVQDMDHENMFWYRQDPGLGLRLIYFSYDVKMKEKGDIPEGYSVSREKKERFSLILESASTNQTSMYLCASSYRADYNSPLHFGNGTRLTVT.

In this sample, this clonotype turned up a few times. The chain joins TRBV28 to TRBJ1-1, with D perhaps matching TRBD1 (5 bases). Germline-derived CDR1 and CDR2 are MDHEN and SYDVKM. There are 16 residues in the CDR3. Trimming took off 3 bases at V and 3 bases at J, with 17 bases between the two ends. This CDR3 reads CASSFVWGSGDTEAFF. In DNA form, the CDR3 reads TGTGCCAGCAGTTTCGTGTGGGGGTCTGGGGACACTGAAGCTTTCTTT.

In this sample, this clonotype turned up a few times. This chain joins TRBV5-1 and TRBJ2-7, with 7 bases lining up with TRBD2. Trimming removed 4 bases from V and 2 bases from J; junction bases left unmatched: 9. Germline lookup yields CDR1 SGHRS and CDR2 YFSETQ. The CDR3 is made up of 15 amino acids. CDR3 nucleotide sequence: TGCGCCAGCAGCAGGGGCCAAAGCGGGACCTACGAGCAGTACTTC. Its translation is CASSRGQSGTYEQYF. The whole variable domain, filled in from reference TRBV5-1 and TRBJ2-7, reads KAGVTQTPRYLIKTRGQQVTLSCSPISGHRSVSWYQQTPGQGLQFLFEYFSETQRNKGNFPGRFSGRQFSNSRSEMNVSTLELGDSALYLCASSRGQSGTYEQYFGPGTRLTVT.

This clonotype was observed many times. The rearrangement uses TRBV27 and TRBJ2-1, with 10 positions matching TRBD2. V lost 2 bases, J lost 7 bases, and 11 bases stayed unmatched. The CDR3 spans 17 residues. Germline CDR1 and CDR2: MNHEY and SMNVEV (reference sequence). The CDR3 is CASSLSQREGLRNEQFF. CDR3 sequence (DNA): TGTGCCAGCAGTTTAAGTCAGCGGGAGGGCCTAAGGAATGAGCAGTTCTTC.

This clonotype was seen many times. CDR3 sequence (DNA): TGTGCCAGCAGCTTGACCCAGACCCAGTACTTC. Translated, it gives CASSLTQTQYF. The chain links TRBV7-6 to TRBJ2-5; D not certain. Germline assignment: CDR1 SGHVS and CDR2 FNYEAQ. With 3 bases removed from V and 6 bases from J, the gap between germline ends came to 5 bases. This CDR3 has 11 amino acids.

The chain couples TRBV6-2 or TRBV6-3 to TRBJ1-2; 9 bases are shared with TRBD1. The CDR3 is 15 residues long. V shed 6 bases and J 0 bases; nucleotides not matched to a gene: 5. The germline V gene has CDR1 MNHEY and CDR2 SVGEGT. The CDR3: CASRSNRGPNYGYTF. CDR3 coding DNA: TGTGCCAGCAGAAGCAACAGGGGGCCTAACTATGGCTACACCTTC.

This clonotype has at least ten counts. V and J are TRBV29-1 and TRBJ1-2; D gene ambiguous. Germline V gives CDR1 SQVTM, CDR2 ANQGSEA. The CDR3 covers 12 residues. The germline V and J ends were trimmed by 8 bases and 8 bases, with 18 bases remaining between them. The CDR3 here is CSLSRSLEGYTF. The CDR3 coding sequence is TGCAGCCTCTCCAGGAGTCTAGAGGGCTACACCTTC.

The chain uses TRBV29-1 and TRBJ2-1; possible D gene TRBD2, 5 bases. The V and J ends lost 7 bases and 10 bases respectively, with 17 bases between them. Looked up from germline, CDR1 is SQVTM and CDR2 is ANQGSEA. CDR3 size: 12 residues. This CDR3 is CSAGGQLWEQFF. CDR3 sequence (DNA): TGCAGCGCTGGAGGTCAGCTTTGGGAGCAGTTCTTC.

This clonotype was counted many times. The genes are TRBV7-3 and TRBJ2-3; D is perhaps TRBD1 (5 bases). V was clipped by 0 bases and J by 4 bases, with 11 bases between them. The CDR3 is 15 amino acids. Germline CDR1 is SGHTA and CDR2 is FQGTGA. DNA for the CDR3: TGTGCCAGCAGCTTAACAGGGGCCGTTTCAGATACGCAGTATTTT. It codes for CASSLTGAVSDTQYF.

Many counts were recorded for this clonotype. V is TRBV7-6 and J is TRBJ2-1; perhaps D is TRBD1 or TRBD2 (6 bases each). The CDR3 consists of 15 residues. Trimming pared 5 bases from V and 2 bases from J, leaving 13 bases between. Germline values: CDR1 SGHVS, CDR2 FNYEAQ. The CDR3 bases are TGTGCCAGCAGCCCTACAAGGGGGGCCTACAATGAGCAGTTCTTC. Translating gives CASSPTRGAYNEQFF.

The gene calls are TRBV6-2 or TRBV6-3 and TRBJ2-3; 7 positions match TRBD1. Trimming cost V 4 bases and J 2 bases; bases outside gene matches: 3. The CDR3 has 14 residues. Per germline, CDR1 MNHEY and CDR2 SVGEGT. The CDR3 DNA sequence: TGTGCCAGCAGTTCCGGGACAGTCACAGATACGCAGTATTTT. Amino acid sequence: CASSSGTVTDTQYF.